The 3 T cell receptor beta chains reported below all come from one sample, sequenced in a study of cytomegalovirus exposure and HLA in healthy donors. The PCR contained 60 Vbeta and 13 Jbeta primers. Measured with immunoSEQ multiplex PCR; TCRdb has only the in-frame clones, and not every one. The sample records some 150,000 clones, 80% to 90% being singletons. The sequencing input was PBMCs. All receptors come from a woman aged 45 to 65 in good health and CMV-seronegative.

The chain combines TRBV4-3 with TRBJ2-7; 8 nucleotides line up with TRBD1. The CDR3 has 15 residues. From germline, CDR1 is LGHNA and CDR2 YSLEER. V lost 0 bases to trimming and J lost 4 bases; unmatched junction nucleotides: 5. CDR3: CASSQEDRADYEQYF. CDR3 coding DNA: TGCGCCAGCAGCCAAGAGGACAGGGCGGATTACGAGCAGTACTTC.

This clone has only a few counts. The chain couples TRBV11-1 to TRBJ2-7, with 8 bases aligning to TRBD1. The CDR3 has 15 amino acids. V lost 5 bases and J lost 2; bases outside the gene matches: 8. The germline gives CDR1 SGHAT, CDR2 FQDESV (reference sequence). The CDR3 region is CASSEGTGSPYEQYF. The CDR3 coding sequence is TGTGCCAGCAGCGAAGGGACAGGCTCCCCCTACGAGCAGTACTTC.

This clone showed up just once. The rearrangement joins TRBV7-6 to TRBJ2-1, with 10 positions matching TRBD2. The V segment lost 6 bases and the J segment 2 bases; nucleotides outside the gene matches: 4. The V gene's germline CDR1 is SGHVS and CDR2 FNYEAQ. The CDR3 has 15 residues. In DNA, the CDR3 is TGTGCCAGCAGTCTAGCGGGAGCAGCCTACAATGAGCAGTTCTTC. Its translation is CASSLAGAAYNEQFF. The full variable domain, completed using reference TRBV7-6 and TRBJ2-1, is GAGVSQSPRYKVTKRGQDVALRCDPISGHVSLYWYRQALGQGPEFLTYFNYEAQQDKSGLPNDRFSAERPEGSISTLTIQRTEQRDSAMYRCASSLAGAAYNEQFFGPGTRLTVL.